This is a list of T cell receptor beta chains from one sample in a study of Graves' ophthalmopathy and Graves' hyperthyroidism. In TCRdb, the multiplex PCR reads were re-called with MiXCR into one record per CDR3 protein. The table includes under 200,000 distinct CDR3 sequences, approximately 40% detected once. Sequencing was carried out using peripheral blood. The receptors were gathered from a woman aged 40 to 50 with Graves' ophthalmopathy. The CDR3 runs from the conserved cysteine through the conserved F or W. The order of the fields is clone size, D gene, J gene, V gene, CDR3 DNA, CDR3 protein. The D gene is left open where the match is weak. Clone size is not always given. Where it is, it says once, few, many or a class for expanded clones.

many TRBD2 TRBJ2-7 TRBV7-9 TGTGCCAGCAGCTTTAATAGCGGGATCTACGAGCAGTACTTC CASSFNSGIYEQYF
many TRBD1 TRBJ2-7 TRBV11-2 TGTGCCAGCAGTGGGACAGCGACTGTCTTC CASSGTATVF
many TRBD2 TRBJ2-3 TRBV28 TGTGCCAGCAGTTCCCCAGCGGGGGAGGGCACAGATACGCAGTATTTT CASSSPAGEGTDTQYF
many . TRBJ1-6 TRBV6-1 TGTGCCAGCAGTGAAATCTGGACGGGCAATTCACCCCTCCACTTT CASSEIWTGNSPLHF
. . TRBJ1-2 TRBV11-2 TGTGCCAGCAGCCACCCAGGGGATCGAGGCTACACCTTC CASSHPGDRGYTF
. . TRBJ2-7 TRBV20-1 TGCAGTGCTAGAGATCGGGGGACGCAGTACTTC CSARDRGTQYF
many . TRBJ1-2 TRBV6-1 TGTGCCAGCAGTGGATTCGACAGGCAGGGAGGGGGCTACACCTTC CASSGFDRQGGGYTF
. . TRBJ2-7 TRBV27 TGTGCCAGCAGGGCAGGTATCTACGAGCAGTACTTC CASRAGIYEQYF
. . TRBJ2-7 TRBV6-1 TGTGCCAGCAGCAACCACCGGGACGGAACCTACGAGCAGTACTTC CASSNHRDGTYEQYF
many . TRBJ2-2 TRBV18 TGTGCCAGCTCACCAGACACCGGGGAGCTGTTTTTT CASSPDTGELFF
many . TRBJ1-1 TRBV5-1 TGCGCCAGCAGCTTGCAAGGGGGATCGAACACTGAAGCTTTCTTT CASSLQGGSNTEAFF
many . TRBJ2-7 TRBV25-1 TGTGCCAGCAGTGAATCCCCTGTCTACGAGCAGTACTTC CASSESPVYEQYF
. . TRBJ1-1 TRBV3-1 TGTGCCAGCAGCCAAGAGGGCACAAAGCAAAAATGGAACACTGAAGCTTTCTTT CASSQEGTKQKWNTEAFF
once . TRBJ2-7 TRBV13 TGTGCCAGCAGCTTAACGAACGGCGAGCAGTACTTC CASSLTNGEQYF
many . TRBJ1-1 TRBV19 TGTGCCAGTAGTCCGGGACTCCTGGGAAACACTGAAGCTTTCTTT CASSPGLLGNTEAFF
. . TRBJ2-5 TRBV7-3 TGTGCCAGCAGCTTAACTTGGACAGACCAAGAGACCCAGTACTTC CASSLTWTDQETQYF
. . TRBJ1-1 TRBV12-3/TRBV12-4 TGTGCCAGCAGTTTGGTCTACGAGGGGGACACTGAAGCTTTCTTT CASSLVYEGDTEAFF
. TRBD1 TRBJ1-5 TRBV6-1 TGTGCCAGCAGTGGCACGGGACAGCGCAATCAGCCCCAGCATTTT CASSGTGQRNQPQHF